The 20 T cell receptor beta chains in this list originate from one sample, sequenced in a study of blood T cell repertoires in COVID-19. The repertoire was sequenced with immunoSEQ multiplex PCR; TCRdb's copy has only in-frame clones and lacks some. In the table there are approximately 100,000 clones, roughly 88% of which are singletons. The specimen was peripheral blood. The receptors originated from a human donor in a cohort sampled during active COVID-19.

J is TRBJ1-5 and V is TRBV4-1, with 7 bases fitting TRBD1. The CDR3 covers 14 residues. Germline V gene lookup returns CDR1 MGHRA and CDR2 YSYEKL. The V and J ends lost 1 base and 5 bases, in that order; junction bases with no gene match: 2. This CDR3 reads CASSQGRGDQPQHF. The CDR3 DNA sequence: TGCGCCAGCAGCCAAGGCAGGGGGGATCAGCCCCAGCATTTT.

This chain joins TRBV6-5 and TRBJ2-7, with TRBD1 matching over 11 bases. This CDR3 region has 13 residues. Germline V lookup: CDR1 MNHEY, CDR2 SVGAGI. Trimming took 6 bases from V and 4 from J; bases not matched to a gene: 2. CDR3 residues: CASSRDRGYEQYF. CDR3 in DNA: TGTGCCAGCAGCCGGGACAGGGGGTACGAGCAGTACTTC.

The chain combines TRBV12-3 or TRBV12-4 with TRBJ1-4; D is perhaps TRBD1 (6 bases). The CDR3 sequence is 13 residues long. The germline V and J ends were trimmed by 4 bases and 7 bases, with 10 bases remaining between them. The CDR3 sequence is CASSSRGGEKLFF. The CDR3 bases are TGTGCCAGCAGTTCGAGGGGGGGTGAAAAACTGTTTTTT.

The chain carries TRBV28 and TRBJ2-1; 16 bases match TRBD2. V was pared by 8 bases and J by 3 bases, with 10 bases of the junction left unmatched. From germline, CDR1 is MDHEN and CDR2 SYDVKM. CDR3 length equals 18 residues. As DNA, the CDR3 is TGTGCCAGCTGCCAGGGACTAGCGGGAGGGTTGGACTACAATGAGCAGTTCTTC. Translated, it gives CASCQGLAGGLDYNEQFF.

The V and J genes are TRBV9 and TRBJ2-5; TRBD2 aligns across 10 bases. Unmatched junction bases numbered 9, after V lost 4 bases and J lost 3 bases. The CDR3 consists of 16 residues. Germline assignment: CDR1 SGDLS and CDR2 YYNGEE. CDR3 amino acids: CASSTSQRGGEETQYF. The CDR3 DNA reads as TGTGCCAGCAGCACATCCCAGCGGGGGGGCGAAGAGACCCAGTACTTC.

The chain combines TRBV6-6 with TRBJ1-1; 9 bases are shared with TRBD1. The CDR3 length is 16 residues. Germline-derived CDR1 and CDR2 are MNHNY and SVGAGI (reference sequence). Losses at the gene ends were 4 bases for V and 0 bases for J; bases not matched to a gene: 6. CDR3 loop: CASSSPGTGMNTEAFF. CDR3 nucleotide sequence: TGTGCCAGCAGTTCCCCCGGGACAGGGATGAACACTGAAGCTTTCTTT.

This chain connects TRBV18 to TRBJ1-1, with 9 positions matching TRBD1. V trimming: 2 bases; J trimming: 6 bases; junction bases outside the gene matches: 10. The CDR3 sequence is 16 residues long. The V gene's germline CDR1 is KGHSH and CDR2 LQKENI. Here the CDR3 reads CASSPGQGRSVAEAFF. The CDR3 DNA sequence: TGTGCCAGCTCACCAGGACAGGGGAGGTCGGTCGCTGAAGCTTTCTTT.

The chain uses TRBV28 and TRBJ1-2, with TRBD1 matching 8 bases. Looked up from germline, CDR1 is MDHEN and CDR2 is SYDVKM. J gave up 8 bases and V 8 bases, and 7 bases lay outside the gene matches. CDR3 length: 12 amino acids. The DNA of the CDR3 is TGTGCCAGCCAGACAGGGGCCTTCGGCTACACCTTC. It is translated as CASQTGAFGYTF.

This clone was picked up many times. CDR3 sequence reads: CASSVGPWQGGDTQYF. DNA for the CDR3: TGTGCCAGCAGCGTAGGTCCTTGGCAGGGGGGCGATACGCAGTATTTT. J is TRBJ2-3 and V is TRBV9, with D tentatively TRBD1 (7 bases). The CDR3 spans 16 residues. Germline assignment: CDR1 SGDLS and CDR2 YYNGEE. Trimming pared 0 bases from V and 6 bases from J, leaving 17 bases between.

The chain joins TRBV6-2 or TRBV6-3 to TRBJ1-5, with D unclear. Looked up from germline, CDR1 is MNHEY and CDR2 is SVGEGT. The CDR3 runs to 15 residues. With 6 bases removed from V and 5 bases from J, the gap between germline ends came to 17 bases. The CDR3 is CASSPRNFGDQPQHF. The CDR3 coding sequence is TGTGCCAGCAGCCCAAGGAATTTCGGGGATCAGCCCCAGCATTTT.

CDR3 residues: CSDRGGETQYF. The CDR3 region has the DNA TGCAGCGACAGGGGAGGGGAGACCCAGTACTTC. The rearrangement joins TRBV20-1 to TRBJ2-5; the D gene is possibly TRBD1 (8 bases). The CDR3 has 11 residues. Germline values: CDR1 DFQATT, CDR2 SNEGSKA (reference sequence).

This chain uses TRBV30 with TRBJ1-6; 8 bases fit TRBD1. Germline assignment: CDR1 GTSNPN and CDR2 SVGIG (reference sequence). V dropped 3 bases and J dropped 7; count of bases not matched to a gene: 5. The CDR3 spans 14 residues. The CDR3 here is CAWRDGQGNSPLHF. CDR3 DNA sequence: TGTGCCTGGAGGGACGGACAGGGAAATTCACCCCTCCACTTT.

This chain uses TRBV28 with TRBJ1-5; D is uncertain. V was cut by 8 bases and J by 5 bases, with 13 bases left in between. Germline CDR1 and CDR2: MDHEN and SYDVKM. CDR3 length: 13 residues. The CDR3 DNA reads as TGTGCCAGCCGAAAGACGGGAGATCAGCCCCAGCATTTT. The encoded protein is CASRKTGDQPQHF. Looking up the rest from reference TRBV28 and TRBJ1-5 gives the full variable domain: DVKVTQSSRYLVKRTGEKVFLECVQDMDHENMFWYRQDPGLGLRLIYFSYDVKMKEKGDIPEGYSVSREKKERFSLILESASTNQTSMYLCASRKTGDQPQHFGDGTRLSIL.

The chain joins TRBV6-6 to TRBJ1-3; unclear D gene. The CDR3 runs to 16 residues. The germline gives CDR1 MNHNY, CDR2 SVGAGI (reference sequence). Trimming left V 5 bases short and J 0 bases short, with 14 bases between. The CDR3 protein is CASSPRYYSSGNTIYF. In DNA form, the CDR3 reads TGTGCCAGCAGTCCCCGTTATTACTCCTCTGGAAACACCATATATTTT.

The chain uses TRBV24-1 and TRBJ2-3, with D perhaps TRBD2 (5 bases). The CDR3 runs to 19 residues. In germline, CDR1 is KGHDR, CDR2 SFDVKD. The V and J ends lost 3 bases and 6 bases respectively, with 27 bases between them. As DNA, the CDR3 is TGTGCCACCAGTGATCCCCCCGCCGGAGGACTCTCTTGGTTGGATACGCAGTATTTT. Translation: CATSDPPAGGLSWLDTQYF.

This clone was detected once. The chain couples TRBV29-1 to TRBJ1-2, with D maybe TRBD1 (5 bases). Germline CDR1 is SQVTM and CDR2 is ANQGSEA. The CDR3 runs 14 residues. V was shortened by 6 bases and J by 0 bases, with 14 bases between the two germline ends. The CDR3 region has the DNA TGCAGCGTCGCGGGGACGGAAGCTAACTATGGCTACACCTTC. Translating it yields CSVAGTEANYGYTF.

This clone was seen more than once but under ten times. The rearrangement uses TRBV7-9 and TRBJ2-6; TRBD1 is a possible D gene (5 bases). Germline CDR1 reads SEHNR; CDR2 reads FQNEAQ (reference sequence). The CDR3 runs to 15 residues. Trimming stripped 5 bases from V and 3 bases from J, with 11 bases between. The CDR3 DNA is TGTGCCAGCAGCACCATCAGGGATGGGGCCAACGTCCTGACTTTC. Translating gives CASSTIRDGANVLTF. Variable domain in full (rest from reference TRBV7-9 and TRBJ2-6): DTGVSQNPRHKITKRGQNVTFRCDPISEHNRLYWYRQTLGQGPEFLTYFQNEAQLEKSRLLSDRFSAERPKGSFSTLEIQRTEQGDSAMYLCASSTIRDGANVLTFGAGSRLTVL.

This rearrangement joins TRBV6-5 to TRBJ2-3, with 8 bases aligning to TRBD1. CDR1 is MNHEY, CDR2 SVGAGI, per germline. The CDR3 totals 15 residues. Trimming removed 4 bases from V and 3 bases from J; junction bases left unmatched: 6. CDR3 sequence: CASSLNGQGTDTQYF. Here the CDR3 DNA reads TGTGCCAGCAGTTTGAACGGACAGGGAACAGATACGCAGTATTTT.

This clone was seen a few times. This chain uses TRBV6-5 with TRBJ1-4; 9 bases are a match to TRBD1. Germline CDR1 MNHEY, CDR2 SVGAGI. The CDR3 has 15 amino acids. V trimming: 5 bases; J trimming: 7 bases; junction bases outside the gene matches: 8. Here the CDR3 DNA reads TGTGCCAGCAGTCCTACCGGGACAGGGATTGAAAAACTGTTTTTT. Its translation: CASSPTGTGIEKLFF.

The chain employs TRBV11-2 and TRBJ1-1; D remains unclear. This CDR3 spans 13 amino acids. The germline V gene has CDR1 SGHAT and CDR2 FQNNGV. Trimming took off 5 bases at V and 6 bases at J, with 13 bases between the two ends. The CDR3 DNA sequence: TGTGCCAGCAGCCTATTGGTGAGGGCTGAAGCTTTCTTT. Translating it yields CASSLLVRAEAFF.